Listed below are T cell receptor beta chains from one sample, sequenced in a study of cytomegalovirus exposure and HLA in healthy donors. TCRdb's table, derived via immunoSEQ multiplex PCR, lists solely in-frame clones and lacks some. The sample has roughly 200,000 clones; around 80% are singletons. The sample taken for sequencing was PBMCs. These receptor sequences come from a woman aged 40 to 50 in good health and CMV-seronegative. Each CDR3 is given with its conserved first and last residue. D genes are given only for firm matches. Rows give clone size only sometimes, using once, few, many, or a class for an expanded clone.

j_call	d_call	v_call	clone_size	cdr3_aa	cdr3_nt
TRBJ2-7	.	TRBV6-1	.	CASGLDRYYEQYF	TGTGCCAGCGGCCTGGACAGATACTACGAGCAGTACTTC
TRBJ1-2	.	TRBV9	.	CASSVGGGTNYGYTF	TGTGCCAGCAGCGTAGGGGGAGGGACTAACTATGGCTACACCTTC
TRBJ2-1	.	TRBV18	.	CASSPERVNNEQFF	TGTGCCAGCTCACCAGAGAGGGTTAACAATGAGCAGTTCTTC
TRBJ2-1	.	TRBV5-4	.	CASRGDLSYNEQFF	TGTGCCAGCAGGGGGGACTTATCATACAATGAGCAGTTCTTC
TRBJ1-5	TRBD1	TRBV18	.	CASSIDRASGPQHF	TGTGCCAGCTCAATCGACAGGGCCTCAGGGCCCCAGCATTTT
TRBJ2-7	TRBD2	TRBV4-3	.	CASSQDSMKYGGGAYEQYF	TGCGCCAGCAGCCAAGACTCTATGAAGTATGGCGGGGGAGCCTACGAGCAGTACTTC
TRBJ2-7	TRBD2	TRBV5-1	.	CASSLTGGLSSYEQYF	TGCGCCAGCAGCTTAACGGGGGGTCTCAGCTCCTACGAGCAGTACTTC
TRBJ2-1	TRBD1	TRBV28	.	CASSPSSQGAHYNEQFF	TGTGCCAGCAGTCCCTCAAGTCAGGGGGCACATTACAATGAGCAGTTCTTC
TRBJ2-7	.	TRBV2	.	CASSERGRGTSYEQYF	TGTGCCAGCAGTGAAAGGGGGAGGGGCACCTCCTACGAGCAGTACTTC
TRBJ2-6	TRBD1	TRBV5-4	.	CASRSGQGKIGANVLTF	TGTGCCAGCAGATCGGGACAGGGAAAGATTGGGGCCAACGTCCTGACTTTC
TRBJ1-2	.	TRBV18	.	CASSPPGSGYYGYTF	TGTGCCAGCTCACCCCCAGGTAGCGGATACTATGGCTACACCTTC
TRBJ2-7	TRBD1	TRBV11-1	.	CASSRDRNLQRYEQYF	TGTGCCAGCAGCCGGGACAGAAACTTACAGCGCTACGAGCAGTACTTC
TRBJ2-3	TRBD2	TRBV5-6	.	CASGTITDTQYF	TGTGCCAGCGGGACTATCACAGATACGCAGTATTTT
TRBJ2-5	TRBD1	TRBV2	.	CASSALRQGGQETQYF	TGTGCCAGCAGTGCCCTTCGACAGGGCGGACAAGAGACCCAGTACTTC
TRBJ2-2	TRBD1	TRBV7-2	once	CASSPRGQGLTGELFF	TGTGCCAGCAGCCCACGAGGACAGGGTCTCACCGGGGAGCTGTTTTTT
TRBJ2-7	.	TRBV5-1	.	CASSTDGVFPYEQYF	TGCGCCAGCAGCACGGACGGGGTCTTCCCCTACGAGCAGTACTTC
TRBJ1-1	.	TRBV27	.	CASRGRSATEAFF	TGTGCCAGCAGAGGGAGGTCGGCCACTGAAGCTTTCTTT
TRBJ2-7	.	TRBV28	.	CASSLSRVGEQYF	TGTGCCAGCAGTTTATCACGTGTCGGGGAGCAGTACTTC
TRBJ1-4	.	TRBV18	.	CASSRSDTTNEKLFF	TGTGCCAGCTCACGATCAGACACAACTAATGAAAAACTGTTTTTT
TRBJ1-5	TRBD1	TRBV6-5	.	CASGHQGDQPQHF	TGTGCCAGCGGACACCAGGGGGATCAGCCCCAGCATTTT
TRBJ1-5	.	TRBV5-1	.	CASSLARPPARGQPQHF	TGCGCCAGCAGCTTGGCCAGGCCCCCCGCCCGGGGTCAGCCCCAGCATTTT
TRBJ1-2	TRBD1	TRBV7-6	.	CASSLSRGNGYPF	TGTGCCAGCAGCTTATCCAGGGGGAATGGCTACCCCTTC
TRBJ2-5	.	TRBV11-2	.	CASSYYTQETQYF	TGTGCCAGCAGCTATTACACCCAAGAGACCCAGTACTTC
TRBJ2-7	.	TRBV4-1	.	CASSQDRSAQGRRNEQYF	TGCGCCAGCAGCCAAGATAGGTCCGCACAGGGGAGGAGGAACGAGCAGTACTTC
TRBJ2-7	.	TRBV15	.	CATSRDRGGDSYEQYF	TGTGCCACCAGCAGAGATAGGGGTGGGGACTCCTACGAGCAGTACTTC
TRBJ2-7	.	TRBV7-2	.	CASSHSHEQYF	TGTGCCAGCAGCCATTCCCACGAGCAGTACTTC
TRBJ1-4	.	TRBV30	.	CAWSGGVATNEKLFF	TGTGCCTGGAGTGGGGGGGTTGCAACTAATGAAAAACTGTTTTTT
TRBJ2-7	.	TRBV6-5	.	CASSPPSGIGYEQYF	TGTGCCAGCAGCCCCCCCTCAGGGATCGGCTACGAGCAGTACTTC
TRBJ1-1	TRBD1	TRBV5-1	.	CASRGRDRTFGGSEAFF	TGCGCCAGCAGGGGGCGGGACAGGACCTTTGGGGGGTCTGAAGCTTTCTTT
TRBJ2-7	TRBD2	TRBV7-9	.	CASSLGGGIDEQYF	TGTGCCAGCAGCTTAGGGGGGGGAATCGACGAGCAGTACTTC
TRBJ1-5	.	TRBV6-5	.	CASSGAFNQPQHF	TGTGCCAGCAGTGGGGCTTTTAATCAGCCCCAGCATTTT
TRBJ2-1	TRBD1	TRBV2	.	CASSVPGQGDEQFF	TGTGCCAGCAGCGTACCGGGACAGGGGGATGAGCAGTTCTTC
TRBJ1-1	TRBD1	TRBV6-5	few	CASSYSWTGNTEAFF	TGTGCCAGCAGTTACTCGTGGACAGGGAATACTGAAGCTTTCTTT
TRBJ2-6	.	TRBV28	.	CASSPGGTGGRGANVLTF	TGTGCCAGCAGTCCAGGCGGGACGGGTGGGAGGGGGGCCAACGTCCTGACTTTC
TRBJ1-2	.	TRBV6-5	.	CASSSQGGGRGGYTF	TGTGCCAGCAGTTCTCAGGGCGGCGGCCGAGGTGGCTACACCTTC
TRBJ2-1	TRBD2	TRBV19	few	CASSRSGGAWNEQFF	TGTGCCAGTAGTCGAAGCGGGGGGGCCTGGAATGAGCAGTTCTTC
TRBJ1-1	.	TRBV2	.	CASSSSGYTEAFF	TGTGCCAGCTCGTCATCCGGGTACACTGAAGCTTTCTTT
TRBJ2-1	.	TRBV19	.	CASSISGTFSYNEQFF	TGTGCCAGTAGTATATCCGGGACTTTCTCCTACAATGAGCAGTTCTTC
TRBJ1-2	.	TRBV18	.	CASSPLDTLDGYTF	TGTGCCAGCTCACCACTTGACACGCTCGATGGCTACACCTTC
TRBJ2-3	TRBD2	TRBV5-1	once	CASSLDQGGDTQYF	TGCGCCAGCAGCTTGGACCAGGGAGGGGATACGCAGTATTTT
TRBJ1-4	TRBD1	TRBV5-1	.	CASSDRVGEKLFF	TGCGCCAGTTCCGACAGGGTAGGGGAAAAACTGTTTTTT
TRBJ2-2	.	TRBV28	.	CASSLLPRGNTGELFF	TGTGCCAGCAGTTTACTCCCACGAGGGAACACCGGGGAGCTGTTTTTT
TRBJ2-1	TRBD2	TRBV9	.	CASSVGVRGGHNEQFF	TGTGCCAGCAGCGTAGGGGTGCGGGGGGGCCACAATGAGCAGTTCTTC
TRBJ2-2	TRBD2	TRBV6-5	.	CASSFSGGSNTGELFF	TGTGCCAGCAGTTTTAGCGGGGGGTCGAACACCGGGGAGCTGTTTTTT
TRBJ2-3	.	TRBV15	once	CATSRVRYTDTQYF	TGTGCCACCAGCAGAGTCAGATATACAGATACGCAGTATTTT
TRBJ1-1	TRBD1	TRBV6-1	.	CASSGQGGDTEAFF	TGTGCCAGCAGTGGACAGGGGGGGGACACTGAAGCTTTCTTT
TRBJ2-1	.	TRBV4-3	.	CASSQDRAYNEQFF	TGCGCCAGCAGCCAAGACAGGGCCTACAATGAGCAGTTCTTC
TRBJ1-2	.	TRBV4-2	.	CASSPTEANYGYTF	TGTGCCAGCAGCCCGACAGAAGCTAACTATGGCTACACCTTC
TRBJ1-2	TRBD1	TRBV5-4	.	CASSSGTAGYTF	TGTGCCAGCAGCTCGGGGACAGCCGGCTACACCTTC
TRBJ2-7	.	TRBV5-5	few	CASSLAHRVYEQYF	TGTGCCAGCAGCTTGGCCCACCGAGTCTACGAGCAGTACTTC
TRBJ1-2	TRBD1	TRBV5-1	once	CASSQRQGVGYGYTF	TGCGCCAGCAGCCAACGACAGGGGGTGGGCTATGGCTACACCTTC
TRBJ1-4	.	TRBV6-5	few	CASSSSGVAGLFF	TGTGCCAGCAGTTCCAGCGGAGTGGCTGGACTGTTTTTT
TRBJ1-5	.	TRBV10-3	few	CAISESTRDQPQHF	TGTGCCATCAGTGAGTCGACTCGAGATCAGCCCCAGCATTTT
TRBJ1-2	.	TRBV9	.	CASSPRQERGYGYTF	TGTGCCAGCAGCCCGAGACAGGAACGGGGCTATGGCTACACCTTC
TRBJ2-1	TRBD1	TRBV7-3	.	CASSLTATGLFNEQFF	TGTGCCAGCAGCCTCACGGCGACAGGGCTGTTCAATGAGCAGTTCTTC
TRBJ2-1	.	TRBV5-1	.	CASSLGDQGYEQFF	TGCGCCAGCAGCTTGGGGGATCAGGGATATGAGCAGTTCTTC
TRBJ2-3	.	TRBV5-1	.	CASSLEATMSTDTQYF	TGCGCCAGCAGCCTCGAAGCAACGATGAGCACAGATACGCAGTATTTT
TRBJ2-1	.	TRBV30	.	CAWTGLSSYNEQFF	TGTGCCTGGACCGGACTGAGCTCCTACAATGAGCAGTTCTTC
TRBJ2-7	TRBD2	TRBV7-9	.	CASSPGEGGRNEQYF	TGTGCCAGCAGCCCCGGGGAGGGCGGAAGGAACGAGCAGTACTTC
TRBJ1-2	.	TRBV30	.	CAWSVRGYGYTF	TGTGCCTGGAGTGTACGGGGTTATGGCTACACCTTC